The entry below gives a single TCR beta chain sequence along with its context. What it recognizes is unknown. This entry belongs to a study of Ad26.COV2.S vaccination and SARS-CoV-2 variants. Study information: A participant enrolled in the COV1001 Ad26.COV2.S trial arm provided the sample.

Findings and caveats of the study: Possibly, TCR breadth and depth analyses underestimated total T cell responses.

Here immunoSEQ multiplex PCR was the method, and the copy in TCRdb shows in-frame clones only, minus some. The table has about 380,000 clones, 83% seen once. Specified treatment: 15 to 20 received Ad26.COV2.S at low or high dose, single or two shots; about 5 received placebo; per-sample allocation not given. Sampling took place 63 days after the first vaccine or placebo injection. At a Boston site, the person donating was an adult of 18-55 years. Expressing Wuhan-strain SARS-CoV-2 spike, an Ad26 vector served as the vaccine. The sequencing here drew on peripheral blood, taken in a trial of Ad26.COV2.S vaccine versus placebo. The source is a person aged 18-60 years who received the Ad26.COV2.S COVID-19 vaccine or a placebo.

The CDR3 sequence: CASSYRGTEAFF. As DNA, the CDR3 is TGTGCCAGCAGCTACAGGGGAACTGAAGCTTTCTTT. This chain connects TRBV5-8 to TRBJ1-1; TRBD1 agrees at 7 bases. From germline, CDR1 is SGHTS and CDR2 YDEGEE. The CDR3 is 12 amino acids. The J segment lost 5 bases and the V segment lost 3 bases, leaving 1 base of the junction unmatched.